The following is a T cell receptor (beta chain) sequence with its context. Its antigen is still unknown. Each CDR3 protein gets one entry after TCRdb re-called the reads with MiXCR. Of around 350,000 distinct CDR3 sequences detected, around a sixth appear once; the ten largest clones hold approximately 8%. Deletions cut 1 base from V and 2 bases from J, with 15 bases between. Germline loops: CDR1 SNHLY, CDR2 FYNNEI. The CDR3 extends over 16 amino acids. This entry is derived from a study of T cell repertoires in cytomegalovirus infection. Background on the study: The public TCR beta signatures pointed to both CMV infection and matching HLA type.

Findings of the study overall: The ex vivo response was dominated by HLA-C-restricted CMV-specific TCR beta clonotypes. Public TCR beta family frequency separated CMV-and-HLA carriers, including in an independent cohort.

Sample: PBMCs. This sequence originates from a human donor in good health (CMV status not recorded). Some clones in this sample may be carry-over from other donors' samples. The rearrangement uses TRBV2 and TRBJ2-7; possibly TRBD1 for D (7 bases). CDR3 amino acids: CASSEGGAGGPYEQYF. The CDR3 DNA sequence: TGTGCCAGCAGTGAAGGCGGGGCAGGGGGTCCCTACGAGCAGTACTTC. The full variable domain, rest sourced from reference TRBV2 and TRBJ2-7, is EPEVTQTPSHQVTQMGQEVILRCVPISNHLYFYWYRQILGQKVEFLVSFYNNEISEKSEIFDDQFSVERPDGSNFTLKIRSTKLEDSAMYFCASSEGGAGGPYEQYFGPGTRLTVT.